The 13 T cell receptor beta chains reported below all come from one sample, sequenced in a study of OX40 agonist ivuxolimab in advanced cancers. This table comes from immunoSEQ multiplex PCR, and its TCRdb copy is limited to in-frame clones, with some not included. This table has around 100,000 clones, roughly nine tenths appearing once. The sample was CD4+ or CD8+ T cells sorted from blood, taken in a trial of the OX40 agonist ivuxolimab. The receptors shown here come from an adult with an advanced solid tumor such as melanoma, head and neck, liver or kidney cancer.

V is TRBV2 and J is TRBJ2-1; D is possibly TRBD2 (7 bases). The CDR3 extends over 16 amino acids. The germline gives CDR1 SNHLY, CDR2 FYNNEI. V shed 5 bases and J shed 9 bases, with 23 bases lying between them. The CDR3 protein is CASSQGTTGLWGEQFF. In nucleotides, the CDR3 is TGTGCCAGCAGTCAGGGGACTACTGGGCTTTGGGGTGAGCAGTTCTTC.

V is TRBV5-1 and J is TRBJ2-3; 12 nucleotides match TRBD2. V lost 3 bases and J lost 2; bases outside the gene matches: 4. CDR1 and CDR2 (germline): SGHRS, YFSETQ. There are 16 residues in the CDR3. The CDR3 loop is CASSSGTSGFTDTQYF. The CDR3 DNA reads TGCGCCAGCAGCTCAGGGACTAGCGGGTTCACAGATACGCAGTATTTT.

J is TRBJ2-3 and V is TRBV6-1, with TRBD2 identical over 10 bases. V gave up 2 bases and J gave up 3 bases; unmatched junction bases: 5. This CDR3 contains 16 residues. From germline, CDR1 is MNHNS and CDR2 SASEGT. This chain's CDR3 is CASSERGGLATDTQYF. Here the CDR3 DNA reads TGTGCCAGCAGTGAAAGGGGGGGACTAGCGACAGATACGCAGTATTTT.

The V call is TRBV7-2, the J call TRBJ2-7; 9 bases align to TRBD1. V gave up 3 bases and J gave up 6 bases; unmatched junction bases: 9. From germline, CDR1 is SGHTA and CDR2 FQGNSA. The CDR3 length is 15 residues. CDR3 amino acids: CASSFYGTGLSEQYF. Written as DNA, the CDR3 is TGTGCCAGCAGCTTTTATGGGACAGGGCTCTCCGAGCAGTACTTC.

This chain uses TRBV7-9 with TRBJ2-4; the D gene could be TRBD1 or TRBD2 (6 bases each). The CDR3 is made up of 14 amino acids. Germline CDR1 is SEHNR and CDR2 is FQNEAQ (reference sequence). V lost 5 bases and J 7 bases, leaving 15 bases between the germline ends. The CDR3 here is CASSPPSGANIQYF. The CDR3 region has the DNA TGTGCCAGCAGCCCCCCCTCGGGGGCTAACATTCAGTACTTC.

The V call is TRBV13, the J call TRBJ2-1; no firm D call. V was cut by 4 bases and J by 0 bases, with 19 bases left in between. There are 18 residues in the CDR3. Germline CDR1 is PRHDT and CDR2 is FYEKMQ (reference sequence). The CDR3 DNA reads TGTGCCAGCAGCTCCCGTCGCTATGGGCGGAGCTCCTACAATGAGCAGTTCTTC. Protein product: CASSSRRYGRSSYNEQFF.

V gene TRBV7-9 combines with J gene TRBJ2-1; D unresolved. The CDR3 runs to 14 residues. Per the germline V gene, CDR1 is SEHNR and CDR2 is FQNEAQ (reference sequence). V dropped 1 base and J dropped 4 bases, with 8 bases sitting between them. CDR3 coding DNA: TGTGCCAGCAGCTTAGGTGGTCGATACAATGAGCAGTTCTTC. Amino acids: CASSLGGRYNEQFF.

This clone has only one observation. V is TRBV7-3 and J is TRBJ2-5; D may be TRBD2 (6 bases). Trimming pared 1 base from V and 2 bases from J, leaving 11 bases between. The CDR3 is 15 amino acids. Germline CDR1 and CDR2: SGHTA and FQGTGA. CDR3 coding DNA: TGTGCCAGCAGCTTAAATGGAGGGAGACAAGAGACCCAGTACTTC. Protein product: CASSLNGGRQETQYF.

The CDR3 protein is CASSVTSGRTYEQYF. DNA of the CDR3: TGTGCCAGTAGTGTAACTAGCGGGAGGACATACGAGCAGTACTTC. V and J are TRBV19 and TRBJ2-7, with 12 bases matching TRBD2. With V trimmed by 5 bases and J by 4 bases, 6 bases remained unmatched. Germline CDR1 reads LNHDA; CDR2 reads SQIVND (reference sequence). The CDR3 extends over 15 amino acids.

The V and J genes are TRBV27 and TRBJ2-7; D may be TRBD2 (6 bases). From germline, CDR1 is MNHEY and CDR2 SMNVEV (reference sequence). V was clipped by 3 bases and J by 0 bases, with 9 bases between them. The CDR3 is 14 amino acids. The DNA for the CDR3 is TGTGCCAGCAGTTTGGGGGGTCTCTCCTACGAGCAGTACTTC. Amino acids: CASSLGGLSYEQYF.

CDR3 in amino acids: CASSRGQGAPDTQYF. For the CDR3, the DNA is TGCGCCAGCAGCCGGGGACAGGGGGCACCAGATACGCAGTATTTT. This chain joins TRBV4-1 and TRBJ2-3, with 12 nucleotides matching TRBD1. This CDR3 has 15 amino acids. Germline CDR1 is MGHRA and CDR2 is YSYEKL. The V segment lost 4 bases and the J segment 4 bases; nucleotides outside the gene matches: 3.

The chain joins TRBV19 to TRBJ2-1; TRBD2 matches at 11 bases. The CDR3 is 16 residues long. In germline, CDR1 is LNHDA, CDR2 SQIVND (reference sequence). The V segment lost 4 bases and the J segment 7 bases; nucleotides outside the gene matches: 9. The CDR3 here is CASSKGLAAMGNEQFF. The DNA for the CDR3 is TGTGCCAGTAGTAAGGGACTAGCGGCCATGGGTAATGAGCAGTTCTTC. The full variable domain, with the rest looked up from reference TRBV19 and TRBJ2-1, is DGGITQSPKYLFRKEGQNVTLSCEQNLNHDAMYWYRQDPGQGLRLIYYSQIVNDFQKGDIAEGYSVSREKKESFPLTVTSAQKNPTAFYLCASSKGLAAMGNEQFFGPGTRLTVL.

Here the CDR3 reads CASSLQPSGSIGELFF. Written as DNA, the CDR3 is TGTGCCAGCAGCTTGCAGCCTAGCGGGAGCATCGGGGAGCTGTTTTTT. The chain has TRBV7-2 and TRBJ2-2, with 10 bases aligning to TRBD2. CDR1 SGHTA and CDR2 FQGNSA come from the germline V gene. V shed 3 bases, J shed 7 bases, and the junction held 8 bases outside the gene matches. This CDR3 has 16 amino acids. Together with reference TRBV7-2 and TRBJ2-2, the CDR3 gives the full variable domain: GAGVSQSPSNKVTEKGKDVELRCDPISGHTALYWYRQSLGQGLEFLIYFQGNSAPDKSGLPSDRFSAERTGGSVSTLTIQRTQQEDSAVYLCASSLQPSGSIGELFFGEGSRLTVL.